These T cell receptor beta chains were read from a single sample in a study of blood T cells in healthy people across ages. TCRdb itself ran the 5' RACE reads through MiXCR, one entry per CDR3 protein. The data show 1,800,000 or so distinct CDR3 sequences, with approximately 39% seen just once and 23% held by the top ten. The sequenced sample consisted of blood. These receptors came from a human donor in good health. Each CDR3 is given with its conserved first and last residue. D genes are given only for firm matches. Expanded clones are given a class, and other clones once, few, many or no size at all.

CDR3 protein: CASSPRGGGSYNEQFF; CDR3 DNA: TGTGCCAGCAGCCCGCGGGGGGGCGGATCCTACAATGAGCAGTTCTTC; V gene: TRBV7-2; J gene: TRBJ2-1; CDR3 length: 16; D gene: TRBD2; clone size: .
CDR3 protein: CASSQNRGGGANEQYF; CDR3 DNA: TGCGCCAGCAGCCAAAACCGGGGCGGGGGGGCCAACGAGCAGTACTTC; V gene: TRBV4-3; J gene: TRBJ2-7; CDR3 length: 16; D gene: TRBD2; clone size: .
CDR3 protein: CASSSRGGQGTDTQYF; CDR3 DNA: TGTGCCAGCAGCTCTCGTGGTGGACAGGGCACAGATACGCAGTATTTT; V gene: TRBV7-2; J gene: TRBJ2-3; CDR3 length: 16; D gene: TRBD1; clone size: .
CDR3 protein: CASSYERARQFF; CDR3 DNA: TGTGCCAGCAGTTACGAGAGGGCACGGCAGTTCTTC; V gene: TRBV6-6; J gene: TRBJ2-1; CDR3 length: 12; D gene: .; clone size: few
CDR3 protein: CASKSVTGGTEAFF; CDR3 DNA: TGTGCCAGCAAGTCGGTTACAGGGGGCACTGAAGCTTTCTTT; V gene: TRBV6-2/TRBV6-3; J gene: TRBJ1-1; CDR3 length: 14; D gene: TRBD1; clone size: .
CDR3 protein: CASSGDITYEQYF; CDR3 DNA: TGCGCCAGCAGCGGGGACATTACATACGAGCAGTACTTC; V gene: TRBV5-1; J gene: TRBJ2-7; CDR3 length: 13; D gene: .; clone size: many
CDR3 protein: CASSFRDSVYGYTF; CDR3 DNA: TGTGCCAGCAGCTTCCGGGACAGCGTCTATGGCTACACCTTC; V gene: TRBV7-2; J gene: TRBJ1-2; CDR3 length: 14; D gene: TRBD1; clone size: .
CDR3 protein: CASSRLAGANEQFF; CDR3 DNA: TGTGCCAGCAGCCGACTAGCGGGGGCCAATGAGCAGTTCTTC; V gene: TRBV12-3/TRBV12-4; J gene: TRBJ2-1; CDR3 length: 14; D gene: TRBD2; clone size: .
CDR3 protein: CASSQEFGQGDQPQHF; CDR3 DNA: TGCGCCAGCAGCCAAGAATTCGGGCAGGGTGATCAGCCCCAGCATTTT; V gene: TRBV4-3; J gene: TRBJ1-5; CDR3 length: 16; D gene: .; clone size: .
CDR3 protein: CASSWTGYDYGYTF; CDR3 DNA: TGTGCCAGCAGCTGGACAGGGTATGACTATGGCTACACCTTC; V gene: TRBV7-9; J gene: TRBJ1-2; CDR3 length: 14; D gene: TRBD1; clone size: .
CDR3 protein: CASSQDGGRTDTQYF; CDR3 DNA: TGCGCCAGCAGCCAAGACGGGGGGCGCACAGATACGCAGTATTTT; V gene: TRBV4-3; J gene: TRBJ2-3; CDR3 length: 15; D gene: .; clone size: many
CDR3 protein: CASRLYPYGYTF; CDR3 DNA: TGTGCCAGCAGACTTTACCCCTATGGCTACACCTTC; V gene: TRBV6-1; J gene: TRBJ1-2; CDR3 length: 12; D gene: .; clone size: few
CDR3 protein: CASSLNSPKSTDTQYF; CDR3 DNA: TGTGCCAGCAGCTTAAATTCGCCGAAGAGCACAGATACGCAGTATTTT; V gene: TRBV7-2; J gene: TRBJ2-3; CDR3 length: 16; D gene: .; clone size: .
CDR3 protein: CSARVGWGEKLFF; CDR3 DNA: TGCAGTGCCCGGGTAGGGTGGGGTGAAAAACTGTTTTTT; V gene: TRBV20-1; J gene: TRBJ1-4; CDR3 length: 13; D gene: .; clone size: .
CDR3 protein: CASTYGPNYEQYF; CDR3 DNA: TGTGCCAGCACCTACGGGCCCAACTACGAGCAGTACTTC; V gene: TRBV3-1; J gene: TRBJ2-7; CDR3 length: 13; D gene: .; clone size: few
CDR3 protein: CASSGQPRGYGYTF; CDR3 DNA: TGCGCCAGCAGCGGACAGCCCAGAGGGTATGGCTACACCTTC; V gene: TRBV5-1; J gene: TRBJ1-2; CDR3 length: 14; D gene: .; clone size: .
CDR3 protein: CASKPLAGVYTDTQYF; CDR3 DNA: TGTGCCAGCAAACCGCTAGCGGGGGTTTACACAGATACGCAGTATTTT; V gene: TRBV7-2; J gene: TRBJ2-3; CDR3 length: 16; D gene: TRBD2; clone size: .
CDR3 protein: CASSAGLAGADYEQYF; CDR3 DNA: TGTGCCAGCTCAGCTGGACTAGCGGGGGCCGACTACGAGCAGTACTTC; V gene: TRBV18; J gene: TRBJ2-7; CDR3 length: 16; D gene: TRBD2; clone size: .
CDR3 protein: CATSRPRGELFF; CDR3 DNA: TGTGCCACCAGCAGACCCCGCGGGGAGCTGTTTTTT; V gene: TRBV15; J gene: TRBJ2-2; CDR3 length: 12; D gene: .; clone size: .
CDR3 protein: CASSQLVGTGQETQYF; CDR3 DNA: TGTGCCAGCAGCCAATTGGTCGGGACAGGGCAGGAGACCCAGTACTTC; V gene: TRBV4-2; J gene: TRBJ2-5; CDR3 length: 16; D gene: TRBD1; clone size: .
CDR3 protein: CASSQTSGQLSYEQYF; CDR3 DNA: TGTGCCAGCAGCCAGACTTCAGGACAGTTGAGCTACGAGCAGTACTTC; V gene: TRBV5-5; J gene: TRBJ2-7; CDR3 length: 16; D gene: .; clone size: .
CDR3 protein: CASRTQVMNTEAFF; CDR3 DNA: TGTGCCAGCAGAACACAAGTAATGAACACTGAAGCTTTCTTT; V gene: TRBV12-3/TRBV12-4; J gene: TRBJ1-1; CDR3 length: 14; D gene: .; clone size: few
CDR3 protein: CSVTGSGVYGYTF; CDR3 DNA: TGCAGCGTGACAGGTTCGGGAGTCTATGGCTACACCTTC; V gene: TRBV29-1; J gene: TRBJ1-2; CDR3 length: 13; D gene: .; clone size: .
CDR3 protein: CASSPGQLRGNSPLHF; CDR3 DNA: TGCGCCAGCAGCCCAGGACAGCTCAGAGGGAATTCACCCCTCCACTTT; V gene: TRBV5-1; J gene: TRBJ1-6; CDR3 length: 16; D gene: .; clone size: .
CDR3 protein: CASSLSSASLDEQYF; CDR3 DNA: TGTGCCAGCAGCTTATCCTCGGCTAGCTTGGACGAGCAGTACTTC; V gene: TRBV7-2; J gene: TRBJ2-7; CDR3 length: 15; D gene: .; clone size: .
CDR3 protein: CASSEPGGSSSSYEQYF; CDR3 DNA: TGTGCCAGCAGTGAACCTGGCGGAAGTTCCAGCTCCTACGAGCAGTACTTC; V gene: TRBV25-1; J gene: TRBJ2-7; CDR3 length: 17; D gene: .; clone size: .
CDR3 protein: CASRETGYETEAFF; CDR3 DNA: TGTGCCAGCAGAGAGACAGGATATGAGACTGAAGCTTTCTTT; V gene: TRBV6-4; J gene: TRBJ1-1; CDR3 length: 14; D gene: .; clone size: few
CDR3 protein: CSARTGVSGDEQYF; CDR3 DNA: TGCAGTGCTAGAACCGGGGTCTCCGGAGACGAGCAGTACTTC; V gene: TRBV20-1; J gene: TRBJ2-7; CDR3 length: 14; D gene: .; clone size: .
CDR3 protein: CATSGSGHGYTF; CDR3 DNA: TGTGCCACCAGCGGAAGTGGACATGGCTACACCTTC; V gene: TRBV10-3; J gene: TRBJ1-2; CDR3 length: 12; D gene: .; clone size: few
CDR3 protein: CASSSPYQSSYNEQFF; CDR3 DNA: TGTGCCAGCAGCTCCCCTTACCAGAGCTCCTACAATGAGCAGTTCTTC; V gene: TRBV3-1; J gene: TRBJ2-1; CDR3 length: 16; D gene: .; clone size: .
CDR3 protein: CASGGTVATNEKLFF; CDR3 DNA: TGTGCCAGCGGCGGGACAGTTGCAACTAATGAAAAACTGTTTTTT; V gene: TRBV6-1; J gene: TRBJ1-4; CDR3 length: 15; D gene: TRBD1; clone size: few
CDR3 protein: CSARADTQYF; CDR3 DNA: TGCAGTGCTAGGGCGGATACGCAGTATTTT; V gene: TRBV20-1; J gene: TRBJ2-3; CDR3 length: 10; D gene: .; clone size: many
CDR3 protein: CSARISDRGDLETQYF; CDR3 DNA: TGCAGTGCTAGAATTTCGGACAGGGGCGACCTAGAGACCCAGTACTTC; V gene: TRBV20-1; J gene: TRBJ2-5; CDR3 length: 16; D gene: TRBD1; clone size: few
CDR3 protein: CASSSLADNNEQFF; CDR3 DNA: TGTGCCAGCAGCTCCCTAGCCGATAACAATGAGCAGTTCTTC; V gene: TRBV7-3; J gene: TRBJ2-1; CDR3 length: 14; D gene: .; clone size: .
CDR3 protein: CASSLTVLANYGYTF; CDR3 DNA: TGTGCCAGCAGTCTAACAGTATTAGCTAACTATGGCTACACCTTC; V gene: TRBV2; J gene: TRBJ1-2; CDR3 length: 15; D gene: .; clone size: once
CDR3 protein: CSARDDRLYGYTF; CDR3 DNA: TGCAGTGCCAGAGATGACAGACTCTATGGCTACACCTTC; V gene: TRBV20-1; J gene: TRBJ1-2; CDR3 length: 13; D gene: .; clone size: .
CDR3 protein: CASIRRSGGNYGYTF; CDR3 DNA: TGTGCCAGCATTAGGCGCTCTGGCGGTAACTATGGCTACACCTTC; V gene: TRBV6-2/TRBV6-3; J gene: TRBJ1-2; CDR3 length: 15; D gene: .; clone size: few
CDR3 protein: CACSGGTSGNEQFF; CDR3 DNA: TGCGCCTGCAGCGGGGGGACTAGTGGGAATGAGCAGTTCTTC; V gene: TRBV5-1; J gene: TRBJ2-1; CDR3 length: 14; D gene: TRBD2; clone size: .
CDR3 protein: CSVDTRRSYGYTF; CDR3 DNA: TGCAGCGTTGATACTAGGAGATCGTATGGCTACACCTTC; V gene: TRBV29-1; J gene: TRBJ1-2; CDR3 length: 13; D gene: .; clone size: few
CDR3 protein: CSVSDRPYANYGYTF; CDR3 DNA: TGCAGCGTGTCGGACCGGCCATACGCTAACTATGGCTACACCTTC; V gene: TRBV29-1; J gene: TRBJ1-2; CDR3 length: 15; D gene: .; clone size: few
CDR3 protein: CASGNQYITGAAGYTF; CDR3 DNA: TGTGCTAGTGGCAACCAATATATTACGGGAGCCGCGGGCTACACCTTC; V gene: TRBV12-5; J gene: TRBJ1-2; CDR3 length: 16; D gene: .; clone size: .
CDR3 protein: CASSLYSGELFF; CDR3 DNA: TGTGCCAGCAGCTTGTACTCCGGGGAGCTGTTTTTT; V gene: TRBV7-2; J gene: TRBJ2-2; CDR3 length: 12; D gene: .; clone size: many
CDR3 protein: CSARLAQSSYNEQFF; CDR3 DNA: TGCAGTGCAAGACTAGCACAGAGCTCCTACAATGAGCAGTTCTTC; V gene: TRBV20-1; J gene: TRBJ2-1; CDR3 length: 15; D gene: TRBD2; clone size: .
CDR3 protein: CASSYSKANGGPGYTF; CDR3 DNA: TGTGCCAGCAGTTACTCGAAGGCAAACGGCGGACCAGGCTACACCTTC; V gene: TRBV6-6; J gene: TRBJ1-2; CDR3 length: 16; D gene: .; clone size: few
CDR3 protein: CAISDYGGRAYEQYF; CDR3 DNA: TGTGCCATCAGTGATTACGGGGGGCGTGCCTACGAGCAGTACTTC; V gene: TRBV10-3; J gene: TRBJ2-7; CDR3 length: 15; D gene: .; clone size: .
CDR3 protein: CASSPAYYGYTF; CDR3 DNA: TGTGCCAGCTCACCCGCTTACTATGGCTACACCTTC; V gene: TRBV18; J gene: TRBJ1-2; CDR3 length: 12; D gene: .; clone size: once
CDR3 protein: CASRSRGDAYEQYF; CDR3 DNA: TGTGCCAGCAGGTCCCGGGGGGACGCCTACGAGCAGTACTTC; V gene: TRBV12-3/TRBV12-4; J gene: TRBJ2-7; CDR3 length: 14; D gene: TRBD2; clone size: .
CDR3 protein: CASSRGLTPYEQYF; CDR3 DNA: TGCGCCAGCAGCCGGGGACTTACCCCCTACGAGCAGTACTTC; V gene: TRBV4-3; J gene: TRBJ2-7; CDR3 length: 14; D gene: .; clone size: .
CDR3 protein: CASSSGSSGRETQYF; CDR3 DNA: TGTGCCAGCAGTAGCGGGAGTAGCGGTCGGGAGACCCAGTACTTC; V gene: TRBV3-1; J gene: TRBJ2-5; CDR3 length: 15; D gene: TRBD2; clone size: .
CDR3 protein: CASSSARGPFYGYTF; CDR3 DNA: TGTGCCAGCAGCTCCGCCAGGGGGCCTTTCTATGGCTACACCTTC; V gene: TRBV7-2; J gene: TRBJ1-2; CDR3 length: 15; D gene: TRBD1; clone size: once
CDR3 protein: CASSSQVGGYTF; CDR3 DNA: TGTGCCAGCAGCTCCCAAGTTGGAGGCTACACCTTC; V gene: TRBV7-2; J gene: TRBJ1-2; CDR3 length: 12; D gene: .; clone size: .
CDR3 protein: CARTSGGDTQYF; CDR3 DNA: TGTGCCAGGACTAGCGGGGGTGATACGCAGTATTTT; V gene: TRBV2; J gene: TRBJ2-3; CDR3 length: 12; D gene: TRBD2; clone size: few
CDR3 protein: CASSAGGYNEQFF; CDR3 DNA: TGTGCCAGTAGTGCTGGGGGGTACAATGAGCAGTTCTTC; V gene: TRBV19; J gene: TRBJ2-1; CDR3 length: 13; D gene: .; clone size: few
CDR3 protein: CASSGGQESYGYTF; CDR3 DNA: TGTGCCAGCAGCGGGGGACAGGAGTCCTATGGCTACACCTTC; V gene: TRBV9; J gene: TRBJ1-2; CDR3 length: 14; D gene: TRBD1; clone size: few